The T cell receptor beta chain under discussion was sequenced for a study of blood T cell repertoires in COVID-19 (dated by TCRdb to about 2020). Background on the whole study: The collaborator samples originated in the United States, Italy and Spain and spanned the acute and convalescent phases of COVID-19. HLA class I and class II types, where available, came from metadata supplied by the sample provider rather than from assay-based typing. A de-identified subject ID, COVID-19 status, age in years and sex were almost always included in the sample metadata. The material from the prospective study consisted of cDNA or gDNA derived from T cells, B-cell-depleted T cells, or PBMCs. Samples were obtained from the ongoing ImmuneRACE study (first 160 participants) and from some 1,200 subjects provided by 6 global collaborators. The repertoires were made available in a free public database intended to serve as a resource for research on the immune response to SARS-CoV-2. The dataset comprised deeply sampled blood TCRbeta repertoires from subjects exposed to, actively infected with, or recovered from COVID-19.

Spanning cysteine to phenylalanine, the CDR3 consists of 18 amino acids. Only the CDR3 part of the read is kept: 54 bases, read in frame from the first base. CDR1 LNHDA and CDR2 SQIVND are derived from the germline V gene (reference sequence). Trimming leaves V shorter by 6 bases and J shorter by 7 bases, with the junction holding 18 bases beyond the gene matches. On this clone itself: What antigen it recognizes has not been identified. No per-base quality is available; no much larger clone lies one base away.

The immunoSEQ Assay, a bias-controlled multiplex PCR, was used to amplify TCRbeta CDR3 regions from genomic DNA. Processing in the source paper ran as follows. Nucleated cell counts per sample were estimated from amplification of reference gene primers within the assay. To quantify the absolute abundance of each unique TCRbeta CDR3 rearrangement, sequence reads were collapsed and filtered. For each sample, productive Simpson clonality was calculated by taking the square root of Simpson's diversity index across productive rearrangements. Sourced from immuneACCESS, this table was stored by TCRdb with only in-frame sequences that have V and J called. A share of the clones is absent; for the studies checked, an unresolved V gene accounts for under half, and the remainder has no known explanation. From that table come the V and J calls and clone size; the DNA was used to work out D and trimming. The sample has some 140,000 clones on record, approximately 81% of them singletons. The top ten clones comprise over 1.1% of the sample.

Whole blood was collected in K2EDTA tubes by collaborating institutions according to the institutions' own protocols. For TCRbeta analysis, collaborators shipped samples in one of three forms: frozen whole blood, isolated PBMCs, or DNA extracted from either of those sample types. Overall results and qualifications from the work: The quantity of clinical and demographic metadata differed by source and by participant and was supplied without curation.

This sequence originates from a man in his sixties with acute or convalescent COVID-19. The material sequenced was peripheral blood. The sequence is built from TRBV19 and TRBJ2-1, and 10 bases in between align with TRBD1. The CDR3 loop reads CASSRTLAGTGVPNEQFF. The nucleotides read TGTGCCAGTAGCCGAACGCTCGCCGGGACAGGGGTTCCGAATGAGCAGTTCTTC.